Listed here are 16 T cell receptor beta chains from one sample, sequenced in a study of T cells in Graves' hyperthyroidism and ophthalmopathy. Amplification of TCR beta CDR3 regions used RNA as the template. HTBI primers were the set used in a first-round RT-PCR of the TCR CDR3. TCRdb independently ran MiXCR on the multiplex PCR reads; one entry per CDR3 protein. The data contain some 500,000 distinct CDR3 sequences, approximately 15% of them singletons. Sequencing input: blood. The source of these receptors is a woman aged 18-30 years with Graves' hyperthyroidism.

The sample holds many counts of this clonotype. This rearrangement joins TRBV28 to TRBJ1-2; D is possibly TRBD1 (5 bases). This CDR3 is built from 14 residues. V was cut by 4 bases and J by 6 bases, with 15 bases left in between. Germline CDR1 and CDR2: MDHEN and SYDVKM. CDR3 amino acids: CASSWETADDGYTF. DNA for the CDR3: TGTGCCAGCAGTTGGGAGACAGCCGACGATGGCTACACCTTC.

This clonotype was seen a handful of times. V is TRBV9 and J is TRBJ2-3, with a tentative D call TRBD2 (5 bases). The CDR3 is 16 amino acids. Trimming stripped 0 bases from V and 0 bases from J, with 11 bases between. The germline gives CDR1 SGDLS, CDR2 YYNGEE. The CDR3 sequence: CASSVEGGPSTDTQYF. As DNA, the CDR3 is TGTGCCAGCAGCGTAGAGGGCGGGCCCAGCACAGATACGCAGTATTTT. Supplemented by reference TRBV9 and TRBJ2-3, the full variable domain reads DSGVTQTPKHLITATGQRVTLRCSPRSGDLSVYWYQQSLDQGLQFLIQYYNGEERAKGNILERFSAQQFPDLHSELNLSSLELGDSALYFCASSVEGGPSTDTQYFGPGTRLTVL.

This clonotype has ten or more counts. This chain joins TRBV2 and TRBJ1-6; tentative D call: TRBD1 (6 bases). The CDR3 loop spans 13 amino acids. Germline V gene data show CDR1 as SNHLY and CDR2 as FYNNEI. The V end lost 7 bases, the J end lost 8 bases, and 12 bases lay between the germline ends. The CDR3 loop reads CASITNRDSPLHF. DNA of the CDR3: TGTGCCAGCATAACGAACAGGGATTCACCCCTCCACTTT.

DNA for the CDR3: TGTGCCAGTAGTTCTCCGGGACAGACCTCTGGGGCCAACGTCCTGACTTTC. Amino acids: CASSSPGQTSGANVLTF. The V gene is TRBV19, the J gene TRBJ2-6; TRBD1 matches 7 bases. The CDR3 loop spans 17 amino acids. Germline values: CDR1 LNHDA, CDR2 SQIVND (reference sequence). With 5 bases clipped from V and 0 bases from J, the junction kept 7 bases outside the gene matches.

This clonotype was seen repeatedly, ten times or more. The chain couples TRBV24-1 to TRBJ1-1; D is uncertain. Between the trimmed V and J ends, which lost 7 bases and 3 bases, there was a span of 8 bases. Per germline, CDR1 KGHDR and CDR2 SFDVKD. The CDR3 totals 12 residues. CDR3 nucleotide sequence: TGTGCCACCAGGGGTGAGCACACTGAAGCTTTCTTT. This encodes CATRGEHTEAFF.

This clonotype appeared many times. The chain joins TRBV6-5 to TRBJ1-1; 7 bases are shared with TRBD1. Losses at the gene ends were 2 bases for V and 2 bases for J; bases not matched to a gene: 14. CDR1 is MNHEY and CDR2 is SVGAGI in the germline V gene. CDR3 length equals 18 residues. The DNA of the CDR3 is TGTGCCAGCAGTTACATACCCCCCGGGCAGGGGGGAAACACTGAAGCTTTCTTT. This sequence encodes CASSYIPPGQGGNTEAFF.

A word on this clonotype: At one end the junction does not follow the germline gene, possibly because of a read error. The chain carries TRBV20-1 and TRBJ1-1, with D maybe TRBD1 (5 bases). The V gene's germline CDR1 is DFQATT and CDR2 SNEGSKA (reference sequence). The CDR3 has 14 residues. CDR3 bases: TGCAGTGCTAGCTGGGGGACGGAGGAAACTGAAGCTTGCTTT. This gives the protein CSASWGTEETEACF.

The gene calls are TRBV3-1 and TRBJ2-1; 7 bases agree with TRBD2. V was clipped by 1 base and J by 0 bases; unmatched bases: 6. CDR1 and CDR2 (germline): LGHDT, YNNKEL (reference sequence). The CDR3 covers 17 residues. DNA for the CDR3: TGTGCCAGCAGCCAAGGGCACCGCGGGAGCTCCTACAATGAGCAGTTCTTC. Residues: CASSQGHRGSSYNEQFF.

In its sample, this clonotype was seen many times. The CDR3 DNA sequence: TGTGCCAGTAGTACACAATACAAAGCCGAACAGTACGTC. Translated, it gives CASSTQYKAEQYV. The rearrangement uses TRBV19 and TRBJ2-7; D is ambiguous. Germline CDR1 is LNHDA and CDR2 is SQIVND (reference sequence). The V gene lost 4 bases and the J gene lost 10 bases, with 17 bases spanning the gap. The CDR3 length is 13 residues.

This clonotype was seen many times. The V and J genes are TRBV5-1 and TRBJ2-7; D possibly corresponds to TRBD1 (6 bases). This CDR3 region has 13 residues. Germline V gives CDR1 SGHRS, CDR2 YFSETQ. The V gene lost 8 bases and the J gene lost 4 bases, with 16 bases spanning the gap. The CDR3 sequence: CASRGGNGYEQYF. The CDR3 DNA reads as TGCGCCAGTAGAGGGGGTAACGGGTACGAGCAGTACTTC. Variable domain in full (rest from reference TRBV5-1 and TRBJ2-7): KAGVTQTPRYLIKTRGQQVTLSCSPISGHRSVSWYQQTPGQGLQFLFEYFSETQRNKGNFPGRFSGRQFSNSRSEMNVSTLELGDSALYLCASRGGNGYEQYFGPGTRLTVT.

The table lists this clonotype with a few counts. The V gene is TRBV30, the J gene TRBJ1-4, with D tentatively TRBD1 (5 bases). Germline V gene sequence: CDR1 GTSNPN, CDR2 SVGIG (reference sequence). V shed 2 bases and J shed 8 bases, with 15 bases lying between them. The CDR3 is made up of 14 amino acids. CDR3 region: CAWSSGRPGEKLFF. The CDR3 region has the DNA TGTGCCTGGAGTTCGGGACGGCCGGGGGAAAAACTGTTTTTT.

This clonotype was found many times. The V gene is TRBV29-1, the J gene TRBJ1-1, with TRBD1 as a possible D gene (5 bases). The V end was cut by 6 bases, the J end by 3 bases, with 11 bases between. The CDR3 runs 12 residues. In germline, CDR1 is SQVTM, CDR2 ANQGSEA. CDR3 sequence: CSVAMGDTEAFF. DNA for the CDR3: TGCAGCGTAGCCATGGGGGACACTGAAGCTTTCTTT.

Many counts were recorded for this clonotype. The V and J genes are TRBV18 and TRBJ2-5; 7 bases map to TRBD1. CDR1 and CDR2 from the germline V gene are KGHSH and LQKENI. The trim removed 3 bases at V and 4 bases at J, leaving 5 bases unmatched. This CDR3 region has 14 residues. The CDR3 DNA follows: TGTGCCAGCTCACCTGGACAGGACGGAGAGACCCAGTACTTC. Translation gives CASSPGQDGETQYF.

This clonotype occurred many times. The chain joins TRBV20-1 to TRBJ2-3; TRBD2 matches 11 bases. This CDR3 comprises 13 residues. V dropped 6 bases and J dropped 4; count of bases not matched to a gene: 3. Germline CDR1 reads DFQATT; CDR2 reads SNEGSKA (reference sequence). CDR3 bases: TGCAGTGCCGGGACTAGCGGCGCAGATACGCAGTATTTT. Translating it yields CSAGTSGADTQYF.

The V and J genes are TRBV9 and TRBJ1-5, with a tentative D call TRBD1 (5 bases). The germline V and J ends were trimmed by 4 bases and 3 bases, with 11 bases remaining between them. Per the germline V gene, CDR1 is SGDLS and CDR2 is YYNGEE. CDR3 length: 14 residues. CDR3 DNA: TGTGCCAGCAGCCCGGGACGAAACAATCAGCCCCAGCATTTT. Its protein is CASSPGRNNQPQHF.

This clonotype was observed at least ten times. The chain carries TRBV7-8 and TRBJ1-5; D gene ambiguous. V was cut by 5 bases and J by 0 bases, with 8 bases left in between. Germline V gene data show CDR1 as SGHVS and CDR2 as FQNEAQ. The CDR3 is 14 residues long. The CDR3 is CASSLRISNQPQHF. The CDR3 region has the DNA TGTGCCAGCAGCCTGCGCATTAGCAATCAGCCCCAGCATTTT.